This TCR beta chain is from a study of identical twins. Study-wide results and caveats: Within beta out-of-frame sequences, the excess sharing observed between twins was weaker. The same donors were not followed; conclusions instead depended on cross-sectional statistical analysis.

CDR3 size: 18 residues. Losses at the gene ends were 5 bases for V and 2 bases for J; bases not matched to a gene: 10. Looked up from germline, CDR1 is MGHDK and CDR2 is SYGVNS. In TCRdb, the 5' RACE reads were re-called with MiXCR into one record per CDR3 protein. This sample has just over 450,000 distinct CDR3 sequences; 13% to 15% occur once, and the top ten carry about 0.52%. Regarding this clonotype: Its antigen is as yet unknown.

This sample also belongs to another study, concerning yellow fever vaccine responses in identical twins.

The material sequenced was CD4+ T cells sorted from blood. The TCR comes from a woman between 18 and 29 years old in good health. The chain combines TRBV25-1 with TRBJ2-1; 12 positions agree with TRBD2. For the CDR3, the DNA is TGTGCCAGCAGTTCTCCTAGACCTAGCGGGAGGGCCTACAATGAGCAGTTCTTC. As protein: CASSSPRPSGRAYNEQFF.